These 18 T cell receptor beta chains were sequenced from one sample in a study of blood T cell repertoires in COVID-19. The protocol was immunoSEQ multiplex PCR, while the TCRdb copy is restricted to in-frame clones and leaves out a portion. This table has 65,000 to 70,000 clones, around 88% appearing once. Sequencing input: peripheral blood. These receptors all stem from a man in his forties or fifties with COVID-19, enrolled during active disease.

The chain is built from TRBV3-1 (or the pseudogene TRBV3-2) and TRBJ1-4; 7 bases agree with TRBD1. V was clipped by 4 bases and J by 17 bases; unmatched bases: 13. The CDR3 spans 13 residues. Germline V gives CDR1 LGHDT, CDR2 YNNKEL (reference sequence). This chain's CDR3 is CASSPDSTGQKFF. CDR3 coding DNA: TGTGCCAGCAGCCCAGATTCCACGGGACAGAAATTTTTT.

The J gene is TRBJ2-7, the V gene TRBV5-4, with TRBD2 matching over 8 bases. Germline CDR1 and CDR2: SGHNT and YYREEE (reference sequence). The CDR3 is 14 amino acids. The junction had 7 bases not matched to a gene; V was cut back by 4 bases and J by 4 bases. The CDR3, as DNA: TGTGCCAGCAGCCAGGGTATAGCGGGGTACGAGCAGTACTTC. This sequence encodes CASSQGIAGYEQYF. Looking up the rest from reference TRBV5-4 and TRBJ2-7 gives the full variable domain: ETGVTQSPTHLIKTRGQQVTLRCSSQSGHNTVSWYQQALGQGPQFIFQYYREEENGRGNFPPRFSGLQFPNYSSELNVNALELDDSALYLCASSQGIAGYEQYFGPGTRLTVT.

The V call is TRBV9, the J call TRBJ1-3; tentatively, D is TRBD1 (6 bases). This CDR3 comprises 16 residues. The ends were cut back, 6 bases at V and 3 bases at J, with 19 bases in the middle. Germline CDR1 and CDR2: SGDLS and YYNGEE. CDR3 nucleotides: TGTGCCAGCACCGAGGGCTGGGGGCCGATTGGAAACACCATATATTTT. It translates to CASTEGWGPIGNTIYF.

The chain employs TRBV27 and TRBJ1-1; TRBD1 might be the D (5 bases). Germline V CDR1 and CDR2: MNHEY, SMNVEV (reference sequence). CDR3 length: 14 amino acids. The V end was cut by 7 bases, the J end by 4 bases, with 16 bases between. The CDR3 protein is CASILRLGVTEAFF. In DNA form, the CDR3 reads TGTGCCAGCATTCTGCGTTTAGGGGTCACTGAAGCTTTCTTT.

The chain links TRBV28 to TRBJ1-6; D gene unclear. CDR1 and CDR2 from the germline V gene are MDHEN and SYDVKM. V lost 8 bases and J lost 10, with 15 bases in between. The CDR3 totals 13 residues. The chain's CDR3 is CASCQSTRSPLHF. CDR3 coding DNA: TGTGCCAGCTGTCAGTCTACGCGGTCACCCCTCCACTTT. The variable domain in full, with the rest retrieved from reference TRBV28 and TRBJ1-6, is DVKVTQSSRYLVKRTGEKVFLECVQDMDHENMFWYRQDPGLGLRLIYFSYDVKMKEKGDIPEGYSVSREKKERFSLILESASTNQTSMYLCASCQSTRSPLHFGNGTRLTVT.

The chain carries TRBV7-9 and TRBJ2-7; perhaps TRBD1 as D (6 bases). Germline V CDR1 and CDR2: SEHNR, FQNEAQ (reference sequence). This CDR3 is 14 amino acids long. V lost 4 bases and J lost 6, with 16 bases in between. The CDR3 here is CASSSSQGLSEQYF. The CDR3 bases are TGTGCCAGCAGCTCCTCCCAGGGGTTGAGCGAGCAGTACTTC.

The genes are TRBV4-2 and TRBJ2-1; 14 positions agree with TRBD2. With 3 bases clipped from V and 2 bases from J, the junction kept 6 bases outside the gene matches. CDR1 is LGHNA, CDR2 YNFKEQ, per germline. CDR3 size: 18 residues. The CDR3 sequence is CASSHSGTSGGTYNEQFF. The CDR3 region has the DNA TGTGCCAGCAGCCATTCCGGGACTAGCGGGGGCACCTACAATGAGCAGTTCTTC.

The chain carries TRBV30 and TRBJ2-2, with 9 bases that match TRBD2. V was pared by 5 bases and J by 4 bases, with 5 bases of the junction left unmatched. Germline lookup yields CDR1 GTSNPN and CDR2 SVGIG (reference sequence). The CDR3 loop spans 14 amino acids. The CDR3 reads CAWLAGSVTGELFF. Here the CDR3 DNA reads TGTGCCTGGCTAGCGGGGTCGGTCACCGGGGAGCTGTTTTTT.

The V and J genes are TRBV28 and TRBJ1-5, with a tentative D call TRBD1 (5 bases). The germline gives CDR1 MDHEN, CDR2 SYDVKM. V lost 2 bases and J lost 6, with 14 bases in between. This CDR3 spans 15 amino acids. CDR3 in amino acids: CASSLLVGGSQPQHF. The CDR3 DNA sequence: TGTGCCAGCAGTTTACTGGTCGGGGGAAGTCAGCCCCAGCATTTT.

The chain couples TRBV3-1 (or the pseudogene TRBV3-2) to TRBJ2-1; a weak D match, TRBD1 (6 bases). With 0 bases removed from V and 0 bases from J, the gap between germline ends came to 9 bases. Looked up from germline, CDR1 is LGHDT and CDR2 is YNNKEL (reference sequence). The CDR3 runs 16 residues. The CDR3 loop is CASSQEGRGSYNEQFF. In DNA form, the CDR3 reads TGTGCCAGCAGCCAAGAAGGCAGGGGCTCCTACAATGAGCAGTTCTTC.

This chain joins TRBV6-5 and TRBJ1-2; maybe TRBD1 (5 bases). Germline V gene sequence: CDR1 MNHEY, CDR2 SVGAGI. V was trimmed by 2 bases and J by 2 bases, leaving 6 bases between them. The CDR3 consists of 13 residues. The chain's CDR3 is CASSYDRNYGYTF. The CDR3 region has the DNA TGTGCCAGCAGTTACGACAGAAACTATGGCTACACCTTC.

This chain links TRBV7-9 with TRBJ2-7; perhaps TRBD2 as D (6 bases). CDR3 length equals 15 residues. The germline gives CDR1 SEHNR, CDR2 FQNEAQ (reference sequence). The V gene lost 1 base and the J gene lost 0 bases, with 10 bases spanning the gap. DNA for the CDR3: TGTGCCAGCAGCTTAGGCCAGGGACTCTCCTACGAGCAGTACTTC. Its protein is CASSLGQGLSYEQYF.

The sample holds a few counts of this clone. The rearrangement links TRBV19 to TRBJ1-4, with TRBD1 matching 7 bases. V shed 5 bases, J shed 0 bases, and the junction held 3 bases outside the gene matches. The CDR3 loop spans 15 amino acids. The germline V gene has CDR1 LNHDA and CDR2 SQIVND (reference sequence). The CDR3 region is CASSETGTTNEKLFF. The CDR3 coding sequence is TGTGCCAGTAGTGAGACAGGGACAACTAATGAAAAACTGTTTTTT.

The chain joins TRBV10-3 to TRBJ1-5; no clear D. The CDR3 runs 13 residues. Trimming stripped 4 bases from V and 1 base from J, with 5 bases between. The germline CDR1 and CDR2 sequences are ENHRY and SYGVKD. CDR3 residues: CAISVQSNQPQHF. In DNA, the CDR3 is TGTGCCATCAGTGTACAAAGCAATCAGCCCCAGCATTTT.

This rearrangement joins TRBV19 to TRBJ2-4; D perhaps matches TRBD1 (6 bases). The germline V and J ends were trimmed by 5 bases and 3 bases, with 11 bases remaining between them. The V gene's germline CDR1 is LNHDA and CDR2 SQIVND (reference sequence). The CDR3 loop spans 14 amino acids. In DNA form, the CDR3 reads TGTGCCAGTAGTTTACTAGGGGGCAAAAACATTCAGTACTTC. This gives the protein CASSLLGGKNIQYF. Drawing the rest from reference TRBV19 and TRBJ2-4, the complete variable domain is DGGITQSPKYLFRKEGQNVTLSCEQNLNHDAMYWYRQDPGQGLRLIYYSQIVNDFQKGDIAEGYSVSREKKESFPLTVTSAQKNPTAFYLCASSLLGGKNIQYFGAGTRLSVL.

The J gene is TRBJ2-7, the V gene TRBV11-2, with TRBD2 identical over 9 bases. CDR3 length equals 16 residues. The germline V gene has CDR1 SGHAT and CDR2 FQNNGV. The J segment lost 2 bases and the V segment lost 2 bases, leaving 7 bases of the junction unmatched. The CDR3 region is CASSLYGLAFTYEQYF. Here the CDR3 DNA reads TGTGCCAGCAGCTTATACGGACTAGCGTTCACCTACGAGCAGTACTTC.

The chain couples TRBV3-1 (or the pseudogene TRBV3-2) to TRBJ2-4; D possibly corresponds to TRBD1 (6 bases). Per the germline V gene, CDR1 is LGHDT and CDR2 is YNNKEL (reference sequence). The CDR3 length is 17 residues. The germline V and J ends were trimmed by 3 bases and 8 bases, with 23 bases remaining between them. CDR3 DNA: TGTGCCAGCAGCCAGACCCCCGGGACATTCTTGGGAGACATTCAGTACTTC. Translating gives CASSQTPGTFLGDIQYF.

This chain joins TRBV6-1 and TRBJ1-2; no firm D call. This CDR3 region has 15 residues. Germline CDR1 and CDR2: MNHNS and SASEGT. The ends were cut back, 2 bases at V and 4 bases at J, with 14 bases in the middle. The CDR3 DNA is TGTGCCAGCAGTGAATCCGGGGTTTGGGGCTATGGCTACACCTTC. This sequence encodes CASSESGVWGYGYTF.